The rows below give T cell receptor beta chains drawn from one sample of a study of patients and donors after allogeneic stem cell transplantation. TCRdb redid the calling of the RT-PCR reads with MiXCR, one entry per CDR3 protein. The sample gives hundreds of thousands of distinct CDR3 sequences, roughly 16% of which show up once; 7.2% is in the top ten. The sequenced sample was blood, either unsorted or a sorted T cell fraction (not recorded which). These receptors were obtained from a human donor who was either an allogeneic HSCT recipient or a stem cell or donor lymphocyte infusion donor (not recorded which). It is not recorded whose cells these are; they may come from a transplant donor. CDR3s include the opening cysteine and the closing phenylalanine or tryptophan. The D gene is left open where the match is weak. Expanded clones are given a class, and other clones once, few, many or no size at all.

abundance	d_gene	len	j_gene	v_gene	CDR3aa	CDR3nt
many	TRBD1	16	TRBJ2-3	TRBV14	CASSARQGTGTDTQYF	TGTGCCAGCAGCGCCCGACAGGGGACTGGCACAGATACGCAGTATTTT
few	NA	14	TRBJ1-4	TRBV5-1	CASSLAGAREKLFF	TGCGCCAGCAGCTTGGCAGGGGCCAGAGAAAAACTGTTTTTT
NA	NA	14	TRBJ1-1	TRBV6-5	CASSYQDENTEAFF	TGTGCCAGCAGTTACCAGGACGAGAACACTGAAGCTTTCTTT
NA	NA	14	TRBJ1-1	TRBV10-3	CAISEVGRGTEAFF	TGTGCCATCAGTGAGGTGGGACGGGGCACTGAAGCTTTCTTT
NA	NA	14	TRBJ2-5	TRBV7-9	CASTKMGPQETQYF	TGTGCCAGCACCAAAATGGGGCCGCAAGAGACCCAGTACTTC
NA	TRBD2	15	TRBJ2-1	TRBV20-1	CSAPRLAARLGEQFF	TGCAGTGCTCCCCGACTAGCGGCGCGACTGGGAGAGCAGTTCTTC
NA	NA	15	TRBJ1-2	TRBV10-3	CAISEADMGIYGYTF	TGTGCCATCAGTGAGGCGGACATGGGAATCTATGGCTACACCTTC
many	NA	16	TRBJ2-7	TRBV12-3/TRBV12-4	CASSPGAGAVSYEQYF	TGTGCCAGCAGTCCCGGTGCGGGGGCGGTCTCCTACGAGCAGTACTTC
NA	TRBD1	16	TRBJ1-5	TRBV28	CASSLDRGSKNQPQHF	TGTGCCAGCAGTCTGGACAGGGGGTCTAAAAATCAGCCCCAGCATTTT
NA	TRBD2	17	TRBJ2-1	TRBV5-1	CASSWGLASTSGYEQFF	TGCGCCAGCAGCTGGGGACTAGCGTCAACGTCGGGCTATGAGCAGTTCTTC
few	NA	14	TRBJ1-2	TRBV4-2	CASSPQALSYGYTF	TGTGCCAGCAGCCCCCAGGCCCTGAGCTATGGCTACACCTTC
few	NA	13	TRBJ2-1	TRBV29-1	CSVEVNSYDEQFF	TGCAGCGTTGAAGTAAACAGCTACGATGAGCAGTTCTTC
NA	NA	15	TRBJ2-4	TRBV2	CATRDKSLAKNIQYF	TGTGCCACAAGGGACAAGAGTCTAGCCAAAAACATTCAGTACTTC
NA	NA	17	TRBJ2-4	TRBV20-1	CSAKGTLWTLVKNIQYF	TGCAGTGCTAAAGGGACTCTCTGGACATTAGTCAAAAACATTCAGTACTTC
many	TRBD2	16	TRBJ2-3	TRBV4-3	CASSQEPGLDADTQYF	TGCGCCAGCAGCCAAGAACCGGGACTAGACGCAGATACGCAGTATTTT
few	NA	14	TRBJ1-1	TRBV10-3	CAINLGGRNTEAFF	TGTGCCATCAACCTTGGAGGGCGGAACACTGAAGCTTTCTTT
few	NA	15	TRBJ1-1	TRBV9	CASSVGVWENTEAFF	TGTGCCAGCAGCGTAGGAGTCTGGGAGAACACTGAAGCTTTCTTT
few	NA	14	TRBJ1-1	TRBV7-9	CASSLIKGNTEAFF	TGTGCCAGCAGCTTAATTAAGGGGAACACTGAAGCTTTCTTT
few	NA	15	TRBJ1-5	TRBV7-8	CASSAGQRGNQPQHF	TGTGCCAGCAGCGCCGGACAGAGGGGAAATCAGCCCCAGCATTTT
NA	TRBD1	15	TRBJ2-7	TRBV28	CASTPTGTASYEQYF	TGTGCCAGTACACCGACCGGGACAGCGTCCTACGAGCAGTACTTC
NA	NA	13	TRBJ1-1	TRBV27	CASSYAGPTEAFF	TGTGCCAGCAGTTACGCAGGGCCGACTGAAGCTTTCTTT
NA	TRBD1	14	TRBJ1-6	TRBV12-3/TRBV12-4	CASTLDRLNSPLHF	TGTGCCAGCACCCTGGACAGGCTAAATTCACCCCTCCACTTT
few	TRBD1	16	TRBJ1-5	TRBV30	CAWSLGTGGSNQPQHF	TGTGCCTGGAGCCTTGGGACAGGTGGTAGCAATCAGCCCCAGCATTTT
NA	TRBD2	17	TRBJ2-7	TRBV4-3	CASSQLILAGGDYEQYF	TGCGCCAGCAGCCAGCTGATACTAGCGGGGGGGGACTACGAGCAGTACTTC
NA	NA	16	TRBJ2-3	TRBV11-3	CASSLVERRSTDTQYF	TGTGCCAGCAGCTTAGTTGAGCGGCGGAGCACAGATACGCAGTATTTT
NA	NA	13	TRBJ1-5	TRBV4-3	CASSQDGWGPQHF	TGCGCCAGCAGCCAAGACGGTTGGGGGCCCCAGCATTTT
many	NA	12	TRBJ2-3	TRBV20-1	CSAPRLTDTQYF	TGCAGTGCGCCTCGCCTCACAGATACGCAGTATTTT
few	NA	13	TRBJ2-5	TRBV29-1	CSVRLGIQETQYF	TGCAGCGTTCGTCTCGGGATACAAGAGACCCAGTACTTC
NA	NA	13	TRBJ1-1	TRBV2	CASSVGGITEAFF	TGTGCCAGCAGTGTTGGGGGGATCACTGAAGCTTTCTTT